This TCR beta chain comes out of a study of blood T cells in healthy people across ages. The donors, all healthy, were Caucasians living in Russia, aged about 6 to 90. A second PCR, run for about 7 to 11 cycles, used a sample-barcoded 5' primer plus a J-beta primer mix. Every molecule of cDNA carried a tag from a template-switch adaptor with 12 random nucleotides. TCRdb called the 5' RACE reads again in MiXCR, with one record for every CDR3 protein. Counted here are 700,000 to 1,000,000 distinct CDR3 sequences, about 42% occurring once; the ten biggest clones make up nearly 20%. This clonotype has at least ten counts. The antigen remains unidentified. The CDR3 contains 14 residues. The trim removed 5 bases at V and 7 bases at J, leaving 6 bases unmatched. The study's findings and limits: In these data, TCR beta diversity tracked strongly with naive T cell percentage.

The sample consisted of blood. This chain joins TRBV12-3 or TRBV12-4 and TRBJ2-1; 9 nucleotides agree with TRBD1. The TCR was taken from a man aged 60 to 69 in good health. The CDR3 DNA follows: TGTGCCAGCAGTCGGACAGGGGAAGTGAATGAGCAGTTCTTC. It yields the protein CASSRTGEVNEQFF.